Included here is one T cell receptor beta chain sequence, with context. TEMRA cells underwent FACS enrichment and CD8+ and CD4+ T cells underwent negative isolation. The CDR3 extends over 13 amino acids. In germline, CDR1 is SEHNR, CDR2 FQNEAQ (reference sequence). The V gene lost 7 bases and the J gene lost 8 bases, with 17 bases spanning the gap. The record originates from a study of CD8 T cells in Susac syndrome. When the RNA was reverse transcribed, random hexamers were used with an input of roughly 0.45 to 1 ug. immunoSEQ multiplex PCR amplified TCR beta CDR3 across 54 Vbeta, 13 Jbeta. TCRdb reprocessed the immunoSEQ multiplex PCR reads via MiXCR and lists one record per CDR3 protein. The sample holds fewer than 65,000 distinct CDR3 sequences, around 90% seen once.

This chain uses TRBV7-9 with TRBJ1-2; a weak D match, TRBD1 (5 bases). The sample was CD8+ T cells from PBMCs. This clonotype originated in a human donor in good health. CDR3 sequence (DNA): TGTGCCAGCAACCTCGGGGGTGGAGGAGGCTACACCTTC. Translated, it gives CASNLGGGGGYTF.